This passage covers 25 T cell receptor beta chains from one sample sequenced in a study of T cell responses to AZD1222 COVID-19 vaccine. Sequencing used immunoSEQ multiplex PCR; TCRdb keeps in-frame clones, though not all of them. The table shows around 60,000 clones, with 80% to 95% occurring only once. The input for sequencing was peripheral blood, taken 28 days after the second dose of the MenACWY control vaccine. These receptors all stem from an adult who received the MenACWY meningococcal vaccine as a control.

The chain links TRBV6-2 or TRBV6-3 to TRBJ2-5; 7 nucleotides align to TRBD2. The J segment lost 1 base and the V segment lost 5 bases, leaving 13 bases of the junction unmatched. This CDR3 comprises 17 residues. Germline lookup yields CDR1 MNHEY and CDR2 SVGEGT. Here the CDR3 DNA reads TGTGCCAGCAGTCGCCTCACGGCGGGAGTTTCCCAAGAGACCCAGTACTTC. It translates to CASSRLTAGVSQETQYF.

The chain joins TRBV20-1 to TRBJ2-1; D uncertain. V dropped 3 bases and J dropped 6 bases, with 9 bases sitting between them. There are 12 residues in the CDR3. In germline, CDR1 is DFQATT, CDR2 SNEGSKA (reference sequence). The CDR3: CSASPYSNEQFF. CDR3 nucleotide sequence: TGCAGTGCTAGTCCGTATAGCAATGAGCAGTTCTTC.

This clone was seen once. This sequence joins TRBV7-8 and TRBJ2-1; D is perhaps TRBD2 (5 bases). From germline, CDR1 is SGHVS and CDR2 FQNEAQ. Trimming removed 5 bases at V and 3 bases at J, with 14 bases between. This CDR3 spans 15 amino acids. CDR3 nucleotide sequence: TGTGCCAGCAGCCGGAGCGGCTCTGGCTACAATGAGCAGTTCTTC. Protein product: CASSRSGSGYNEQFF.

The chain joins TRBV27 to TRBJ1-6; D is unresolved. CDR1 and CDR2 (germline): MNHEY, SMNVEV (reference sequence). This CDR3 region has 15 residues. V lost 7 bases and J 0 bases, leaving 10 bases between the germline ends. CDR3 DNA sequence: TGTGCCAGCAAGGCAATCGGCTCCTATAATTCACCCCTCCACTTT. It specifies CASKAIGSYNSPLHF.

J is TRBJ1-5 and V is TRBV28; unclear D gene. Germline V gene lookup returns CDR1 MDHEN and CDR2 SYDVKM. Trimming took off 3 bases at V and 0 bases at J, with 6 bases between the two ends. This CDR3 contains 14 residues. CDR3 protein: CASSLRTSNQPQHF. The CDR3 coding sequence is TGTGCCAGCAGTTTGAGGACTAGCAATCAGCCCCAGCATTTT.

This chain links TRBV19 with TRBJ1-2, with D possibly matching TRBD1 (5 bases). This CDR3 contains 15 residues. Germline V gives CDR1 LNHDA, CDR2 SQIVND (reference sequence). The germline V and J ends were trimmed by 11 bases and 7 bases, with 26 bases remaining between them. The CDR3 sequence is CASSNLQGGLSGYTF. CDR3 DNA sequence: TGTGCCTCGTCAAACCTTCAGGGAGGATTGAGTGGCTACACCTTC.

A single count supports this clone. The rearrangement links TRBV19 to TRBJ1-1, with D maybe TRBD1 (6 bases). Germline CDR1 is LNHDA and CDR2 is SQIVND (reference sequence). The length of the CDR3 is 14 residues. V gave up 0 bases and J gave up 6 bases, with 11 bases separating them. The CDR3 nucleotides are TGTGCCAGTAGTATAGATTTCCAGGGGTCTGAAGCTTTCTTT. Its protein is CASSIDFQGSEAFF.

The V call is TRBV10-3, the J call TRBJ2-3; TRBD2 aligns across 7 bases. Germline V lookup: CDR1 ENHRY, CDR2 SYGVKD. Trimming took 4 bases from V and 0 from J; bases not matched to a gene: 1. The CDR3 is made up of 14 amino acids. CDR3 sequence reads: CAISGGGSTDTQYF. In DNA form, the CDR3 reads TGTGCCATCAGTGGGGGGGGGAGCACAGATACGCAGTATTTT.

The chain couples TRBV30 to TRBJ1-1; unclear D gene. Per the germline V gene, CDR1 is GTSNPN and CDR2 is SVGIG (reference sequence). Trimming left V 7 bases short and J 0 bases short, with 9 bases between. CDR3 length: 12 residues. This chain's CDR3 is CASQVMNTEAFF. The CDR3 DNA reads TGTGCCTCCCAGGTTATGAACACTGAAGCTTTCTTT. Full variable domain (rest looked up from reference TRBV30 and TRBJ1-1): SQTIHQWPATLVQPVGSPLSLECTVEGTSNPNLYWYRQAAGRGLQLLFYSVGIGQISSEVPQNLSASRPQDRQFILSSKKLLLSDSGFYLCASQVMNTEAFFGQGTRLTVV.

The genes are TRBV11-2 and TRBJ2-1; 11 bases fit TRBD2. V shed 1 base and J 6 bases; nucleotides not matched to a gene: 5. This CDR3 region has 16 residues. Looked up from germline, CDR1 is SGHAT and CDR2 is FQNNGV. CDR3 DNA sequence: TGTGCCAGCAGCTTAGTGCTAGCGGGAGGCCTCAATGAGCAGTTCTTC. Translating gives CASSLVLAGGLNEQFF. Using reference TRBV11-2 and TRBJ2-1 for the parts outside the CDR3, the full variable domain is EAGVAQSPRYKIIEKRQSVAFWCNPISGHATLYWYQQILGQGPKLLIQFQNNGVVDDSQLPKDRFSAERLKGVDSTLKIQPAKLEDSAVYLCASSLVLAGGLNEQFFGPGTRLTVL.

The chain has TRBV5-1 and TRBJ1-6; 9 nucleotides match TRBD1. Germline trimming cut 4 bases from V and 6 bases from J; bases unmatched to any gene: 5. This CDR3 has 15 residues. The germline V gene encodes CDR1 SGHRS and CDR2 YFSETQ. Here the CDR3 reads CASSRQGVPNSPLHF. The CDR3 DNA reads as TGCGCCAGCAGCAGACAGGGGGTTCCTAATTCACCCCTCCACTTT. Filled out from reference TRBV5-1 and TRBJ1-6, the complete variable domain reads KAGVTQTPRYLIKTRGQQVTLSCSPISGHRSVSWYQQTPGQGLQFLFEYFSETQRNKGNFPGRFSGRQFSNSRSEMNVSTLELGDSALYLCASSRQGVPNSPLHFGNGTRLTVT.

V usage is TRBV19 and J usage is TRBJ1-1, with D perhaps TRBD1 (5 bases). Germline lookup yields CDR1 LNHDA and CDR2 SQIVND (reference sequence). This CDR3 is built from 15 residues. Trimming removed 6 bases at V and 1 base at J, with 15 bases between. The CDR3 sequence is CASRNRPGGNTEAFF. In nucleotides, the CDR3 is TGTGCCAGTAGAAACCGACCTGGGGGGAACACTGAAGCTTTCTTT. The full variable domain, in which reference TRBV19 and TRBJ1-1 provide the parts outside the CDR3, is DGGITQSPKYLFRKEGQNVTLSCEQNLNHDAMYWYRQDPGQGLRLIYYSQIVNDFQKGDIAEGYSVSREKKESFPLTVTSAQKNPTAFYLCASRNRPGGNTEAFFGQGTRLTVV.

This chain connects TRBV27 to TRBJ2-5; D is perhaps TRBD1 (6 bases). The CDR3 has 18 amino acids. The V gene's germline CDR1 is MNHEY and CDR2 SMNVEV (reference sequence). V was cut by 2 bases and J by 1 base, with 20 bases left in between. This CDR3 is CASSLSNPGTTTQETQYF. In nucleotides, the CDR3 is TGTGCCAGCAGTTTAAGTAACCCTGGGACAACCACCCAAGAGACCCAGTACTTC.

Here the CDR3 reads CASSFLRGAYEQYF. The DNA for the CDR3 is TGTGCCAGCAGTTTCCTCCGGGGGGCCTACGAGCAGTACTTC. V gene TRBV28 combines with J gene TRBJ2-7; 7 bases match TRBD2. Trimming cost V 3 bases and J 2 bases; bases outside gene matches: 4. The CDR3 totals 14 residues. Germline V lookup: CDR1 MDHEN, CDR2 SYDVKM.

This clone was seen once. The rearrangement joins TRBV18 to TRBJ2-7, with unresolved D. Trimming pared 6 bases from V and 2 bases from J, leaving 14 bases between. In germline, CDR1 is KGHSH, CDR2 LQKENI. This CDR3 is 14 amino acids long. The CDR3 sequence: CASSKDGLAYEQYF. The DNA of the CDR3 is TGTGCCAGCTCTAAGGATGGCCTAGCCTACGAGCAGTACTTC. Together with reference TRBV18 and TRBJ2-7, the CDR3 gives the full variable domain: NAGVMQNPRHLVRRRGQEARLRCSPMKGHSHVYWYRQLPEEGLKFMVYLQKENIIDESGMPKERFSAEFPKEGPSILRIQQVVRGDSAAYFCASSKDGLAYEQYFGPGTRLTVT.

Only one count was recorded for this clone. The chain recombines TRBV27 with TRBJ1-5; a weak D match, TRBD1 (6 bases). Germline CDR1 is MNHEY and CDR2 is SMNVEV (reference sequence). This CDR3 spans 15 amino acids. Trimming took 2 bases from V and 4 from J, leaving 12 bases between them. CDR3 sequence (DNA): TGTGCCAGCAGTTTACGGGGGGCTGGGAATCAGCCCCAGCATTTT. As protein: CASSLRGAGNQPQHF.

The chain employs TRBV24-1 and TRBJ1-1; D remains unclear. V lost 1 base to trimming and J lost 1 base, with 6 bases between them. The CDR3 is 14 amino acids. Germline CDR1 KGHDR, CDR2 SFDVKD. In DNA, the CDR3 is TGTGCCACCAGTGATTTTTGGGGGAACACTGAAGCTTTCTTT. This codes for CATSDFWGNTEAFF.

In DNA, the CDR3 is TGTGCCAGCTCACCAGCGGGGTGGTCAGGGCAGTACTTC. Its translation is CASSPAGWSGQYF. The chain links TRBV18 to TRBJ2-7; D is possibly TRBD2 (6 bases). Trimming took off 2 bases at V and 9 bases at J, with 14 bases between the two ends. CDR3 length: 13 residues. The germline CDR1 and CDR2 sequences are KGHSH and LQKENI.

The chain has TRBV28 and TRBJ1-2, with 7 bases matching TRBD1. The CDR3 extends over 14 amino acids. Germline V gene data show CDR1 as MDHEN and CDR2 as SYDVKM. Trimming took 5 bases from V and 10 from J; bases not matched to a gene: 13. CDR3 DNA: TGTGCCAGCAGTCGCTGGGACAGTCAGGGGAACTACACCTTC. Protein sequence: CASSRWDSQGNYTF.

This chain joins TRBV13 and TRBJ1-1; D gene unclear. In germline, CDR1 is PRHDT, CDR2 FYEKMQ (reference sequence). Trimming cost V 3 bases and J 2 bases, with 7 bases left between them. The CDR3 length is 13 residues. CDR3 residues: CASSLRVNTEAFF. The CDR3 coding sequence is TGTGCCAGCAGCTTGCGGGTAAACACTGAAGCTTTCTTT.

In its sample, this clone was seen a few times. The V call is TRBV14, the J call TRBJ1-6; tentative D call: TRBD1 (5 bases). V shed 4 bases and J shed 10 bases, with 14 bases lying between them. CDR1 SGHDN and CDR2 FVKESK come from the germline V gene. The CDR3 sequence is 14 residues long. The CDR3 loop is CASSPHGGRSPLHF. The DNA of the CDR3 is TGTGCCAGCAGCCCCCACGGGGGGAGGTCACCCCTCCACTTT. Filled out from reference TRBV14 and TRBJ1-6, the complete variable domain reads EAGVTQFPSHSVIEKGQTVTLRCDPISGHDNLYWYRRVMGKEIKFLLHFVKESKQDESGMPNNRFLAERTGGTYSTLKVQPAELEDSGVYFCASSPHGGRSPLHFGNGTRLTVT.

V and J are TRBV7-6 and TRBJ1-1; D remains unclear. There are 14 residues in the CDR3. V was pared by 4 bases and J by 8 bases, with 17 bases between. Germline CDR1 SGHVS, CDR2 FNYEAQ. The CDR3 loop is CASSSREGGREAFF. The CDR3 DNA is TGTGCCAGCAGCTCCCGCGAGGGAGGCAGAGAAGCTTTCTTT.

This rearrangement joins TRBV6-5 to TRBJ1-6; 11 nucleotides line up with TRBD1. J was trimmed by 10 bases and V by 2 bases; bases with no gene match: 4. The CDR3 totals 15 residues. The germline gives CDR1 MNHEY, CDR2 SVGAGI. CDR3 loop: CASSYGTGGGSPLHF. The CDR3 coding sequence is TGTGCCAGCAGTTACGGGACAGGGGGGGGATCACCCCTCCACTTT.

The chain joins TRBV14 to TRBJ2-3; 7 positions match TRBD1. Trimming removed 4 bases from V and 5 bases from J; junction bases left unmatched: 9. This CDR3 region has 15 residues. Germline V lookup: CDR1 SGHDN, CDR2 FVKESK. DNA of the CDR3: TGTGCCAGCAGCCCCAGACAGGGACGTGAAGATACGCAGTATTTT. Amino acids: CASSPRQGREDTQYF.

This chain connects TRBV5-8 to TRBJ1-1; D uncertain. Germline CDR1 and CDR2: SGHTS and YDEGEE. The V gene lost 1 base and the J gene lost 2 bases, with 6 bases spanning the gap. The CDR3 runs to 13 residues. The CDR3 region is CASSLMGNTEAFF. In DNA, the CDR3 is TGTGCCAGCAGCTTGATGGGTAACACTGAAGCTTTCTTT.